The rows below give T cell receptor beta chains drawn from one sample of a study of T cell responses to AZD1222 COVID-19 vaccine. The repertoire was sequenced with immunoSEQ multiplex PCR; TCRdb's copy has only in-frame clones and lacks some. The sample consists of about 160,000 clones, less than 95% of them appearing once. Sequences were derived from peripheral blood, sampled on day 0 of AZD1222 vaccination. These receptor sequences come from an adult in good health. CDR3s include the opening cysteine and the closing phenylalanine or tryptophan. The D gene is left open where the match is weak. Size is stated for part of the rows, as once, few or many counts, or as a class when the clone is expanded.

CDR3 length	D gene	clone size	V gene	J gene	CDR3 protein	CDR3 DNA
14	NA	NA	TRBV6-4	TRBJ2-3	CASSFQYGTDTQYF	TGTGCCAGCAGTTTCCAGTACGGCACAGATACGCAGTATTTT
13	NA	NA	TRBV5-1	TRBJ1-4	CASSLDTREKLFF	TGCGCCAGCAGCTTGGACACCCGAGAAAAACTGTTTTTT
12	NA	NA	TRBV3-1/TRBV3-2	TRBJ1-6	CASSQAGTDLHF	TGTGCCAGCAGCCAAGCCGGGACCGATCTCCACTTT
17	NA	NA	TRBV9	TRBJ2-1	CAPKCSGPTSNYNEQFF	TGTGCCCCCAAGTGTAGCGGACCCACCTCCAACTACAATGAGCAGTTCTTC
15	NA	few	TRBV19	TRBJ1-5	CASSTASPRSQPQHF	TGTGCCAGTAGTACCGCATCACCACGGAGTCAGCCCCAGCATTTT
14	NA	NA	TRBV6-2/TRBV6-3	TRBJ1-5	CASSYGGIDQPQHF	TGTGCCAGCAGTTATGGGGGAATTGATCAGCCCCAGCATTTT
11	NA	NA	TRBV3-1/TRBV3-2	TRBJ1-2	CASSQGYGYTF	TGTGCCAGCAGCCAAGGTTATGGCTACACCTTC
14	NA	once	TRBV10-3	TRBJ2-1	CAISETAASGEQFF	TGTGCCATCAGTGAGACGGCCGCCTCTGGTGAGCAGTTCTTC
12	NA	NA	TRBV5-6	TRBJ2-3	CASSSSTDTQYF	TGTGCCAGCAGCTCGAGTACAGATACGCAGTATTTT
15	NA	NA	TRBV3-1/TRBV3-2	TRBJ1-2	CASSQQATALYGYTF	TGTGCCAGCAGCCAGCAGGCGACCGCCCTCTATGGCTACACCTTC
14	NA	once	TRBV6-5	TRBJ2-1	CASSRGEVYNEQFF	TGTGCCAGCAGTAGGGGGGAGGTTTACAATGAGCAGTTCTTC
13	TRBD2	NA	TRBV10-2	TRBJ2-2	CASNKAGPGELFF	TGCGCCAGCAATAAAGCGGGGCCCGGGGAGCTGTTTTTT
14	NA	NA	TRBV6-5	TRBJ1-5	CASIPAGKGQPQHF	TGTGCCAGCATTCCAGCAGGGAAAGGACAGCCCCAGCATTTT
12	NA	NA	TRBV19	TRBJ1-4	CASSILREKLFF	TGTGCCAGTAGTATCTTACGGGAAAAACTGTTTTTT
13	TRBD1	NA	TRBV19	TRBJ1-1	CASFEDRGTEAFF	TGTGCCAGTTTTGAGGACAGGGGAACTGAAGCTTTCTTT
14	NA	NA	TRBV7-2	TRBJ1-2	CASSLGQGQTSYTF	TGTGCCAGCAGCTTAGGTCAGGGGCAGACTAGCTACACCTTC
14	NA	NA	TRBV19	TRBJ1-1	CASSIASRGTEAFF	TGTGCCAGTAGTATAGCGTCCAGAGGGACTGAAGCTTTCTTT
13	NA	NA	TRBV11-3	TRBJ1-1	CASSPTMNTEAFF	TGTGCCAGCAGCCCAACCATGAACACTGAAGCTTTCTTT
14	NA	NA	TRBV5-4	TRBJ1-2	CASSLVDYNYGYTF	TGTGCCAGCAGCTTGGTGGATTATAACTATGGCTACACCTTC
19	NA	NA	TRBV5-1	TRBJ1-4	CASSLGSYRGPLGDEKLFF	TGCGCCAGCAGCTTGGGGTCGTATCGGGGCCCGTTGGGGGATGAAAAACTGTTTTTT
13	TRBD2	NA	TRBV19	TRBJ2-5	CASSAGAQETQYF	TGTGCCAGTAGTGCGGGAGCTCAAGAGACCCAGTACTTC
13	TRBD1	NA	TRBV19	TRBJ1-1	CASRLQGGTEAFF	TGTGCCAGTAGATTACAGGGGGGCACTGAAGCTTTCTTT
15	TRBD2	once	TRBV7-2	TRBJ2-3	CASSLGGGAVDTQYF	TGTGCCAGCAGCTTAGGCGGGGGGGCCGTAGATACGCAGTATTTT
15	NA	few	TRBV5-4	TRBJ2-1	CASSSGAASRNEQFF	TGTGCCAGCAGCTCAGGGGCCGCTTCGCGCAATGAGCAGTTCTTC
13	NA	NA	TRBV19	TRBJ1-2	CASSMGQNYGYTF	TGTGCCAGTAGCATGGGGCAAAACTATGGCTACACCTTC
13	NA	NA	TRBV19	TRBJ1-2	CASSTQGYYGYTF	TGTGCCAGTAGTACGCAGGGATACTATGGCTACACCTTC
16	NA	NA	TRBV4-3	TRBJ2-1	CASSHTNIYLQGEQFF	TGCGCCAGCAGCCACACTAATATCTATCTTCAGGGAGAGCAGTTCTTC
14	NA	NA	TRBV7-9	TRBJ1-1	CASSPWAGTTEAFF	TGTGCCAGCAGCCCATGGGCGGGGACCACTGAAGCTTTCTTT
16	TRBD1	NA	TRBV28	TRBJ1-3	CASSSTGTGTGNTIYF	TGTGCCAGCAGCAGTACCGGGACAGGGACTGGAAACACCATATATTTT
11	NA	NA	TRBV6-5	TRBJ2-3	CASSNSDTQYF	TGTGCCAGCAGTAATTCAGATACGCAGTATTTT
15	NA	NA	TRBV6-2/TRBV6-3	TRBJ1-4	CASSYSRGIGEKLFF	TGTGCCAGCAGTTACAGTCGGGGGATTGGTGAAAAACTGTTTTTT
14	NA	NA	TRBV19	TRBJ2-5	CATRPPLARETQYF	TGTGCCACCAGACCTCCGCTAGCCCGAGAGACCCAGTACTTC
13	NA	NA	TRBV28	TRBJ1-2	CASTPRRNYGYTF	TGTGCCAGCACTCCCCGGAGGAACTATGGCTACACCTTC
17	TRBD2	NA	TRBV11-3	TRBJ2-1	CASSLNYQRGMYNEQFF	TGTGCCAGCAGCTTAAATTATCAGCGGGGGATGTACAATGAGCAGTTCTTC
15	NA	NA	TRBV5-4	TRBJ2-1	CASSLDKGSYNEQFF	TGTGCCAGCAGCTTGGATAAAGGCTCCTACAATGAGCAGTTCTTC
15	NA	NA	TRBV6-5	TRBJ2-1	CASSPWIGGGDEQFF	TGTGCCAGCAGCCCCTGGATTGGAGGGGGCGATGAGCAGTTCTTC
16	NA	NA	TRBV23-1	TRBJ1-6	CASSQSIRVEDSPLHF	TGCGCCAGCAGTCAATCGATAAGGGTAGAAGATTCACCCCTCCACTTT
12	NA	once	TRBV14	TRBJ2-1	CASSQTRNEQFF	TGTGCCAGCAGTCAAACAAGGAATGAGCAGTTCTTC
16	NA	NA	TRBV19	TRBJ1-3	CASSTLQQISGNTIYF	TGTGCCAGTAGTACCCTTCAGCAAATCTCTGGAAACACCATATATTTT
12	NA	NA	TRBV5-1	TRBJ2-2	CASSSNTGELFF	TGCGCCAGCAGCTCCAACACCGGGGAGCTGTTTTTT
14	NA	NA	TRBV5-4	TRBJ1-1	CASSLFSVNTEAFF	TGTGCCAGCAGCTTGTTCTCGGTGAACACTGAAGCTTTCTTT
14	NA	NA	TRBV5-1	TRBJ1-3	CASSSGGAGNTIYF	TGCGCCAGCAGCTCCGGGGGTGCTGGAAACACCATATATTTT
15	NA	NA	TRBV18	TRBJ2-2	CASSARLVRSGELFF	TGTGCCAGCTCAGCCCGACTAGTTCGTTCCGGGGAGCTGTTTTTT
14	TRBD1	few	TRBV19	TRBJ1-4	CASRFQGAVEKLFF	TGTGCCAGTAGGTTCCAGGGGGCGGTTGAAAAACTGTTTTTT
11	NA	NA	TRBV28	TRBJ1-6	CASSRDSPLHF	TGTGCCAGCAGTCGGGATTCACCCCTCCACTTT
16	TRBD2	NA	TRBV4-2	TRBJ2-1	CASSQDSTSGGHEQFF	TGTGCCAGCAGCCAAGATTCGACTAGCGGGGGCCATGAGCAGTTCTTC
13	NA	NA	TRBV28	TRBJ1-1	CASSLKIPAEAFF	TGTGCCAGCAGCCTCAAGATACCCGCCGAAGCTTTCTTT
13	NA	once	TRBV2	TRBJ1-2	CASSVGFSYGYTF	TGTGCCAGCAGTGTCGGGTTTTCCTATGGCTACACCTTC
16	NA	NA	TRBV19	TRBJ1-3	CASSITGGPSGNTIYF	TGTGCCAGTAGTATAACGGGGGGACCGTCTGGAAACACCATATATTTT